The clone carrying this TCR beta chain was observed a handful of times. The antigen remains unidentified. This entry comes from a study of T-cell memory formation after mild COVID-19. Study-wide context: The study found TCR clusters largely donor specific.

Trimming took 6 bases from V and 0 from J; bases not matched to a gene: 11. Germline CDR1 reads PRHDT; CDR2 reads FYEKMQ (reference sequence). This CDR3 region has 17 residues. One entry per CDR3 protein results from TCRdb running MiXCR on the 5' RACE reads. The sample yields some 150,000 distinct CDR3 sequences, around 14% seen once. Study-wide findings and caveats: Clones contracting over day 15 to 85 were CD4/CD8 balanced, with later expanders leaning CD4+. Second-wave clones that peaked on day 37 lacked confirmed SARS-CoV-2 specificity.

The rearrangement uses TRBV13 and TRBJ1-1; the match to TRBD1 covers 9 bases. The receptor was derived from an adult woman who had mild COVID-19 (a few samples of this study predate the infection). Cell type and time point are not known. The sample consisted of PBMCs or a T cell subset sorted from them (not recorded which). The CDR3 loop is CASRQGLGQGMNTEAFF. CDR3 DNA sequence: TGTGCCAGCAGACAAGGTCTAGGACAGGGGATGAACACTGAAGCTTTCTTT.